The T cell receptor (beta chain) under discussion was sequenced for a study of PD-L1 blockade in urothelial cancer. Overall study context: Analyzed time points were 3 weeks (second dose) and 6 weeks after therapy began. Median blood clonality was around 0.074, with about 86,000 unique TCRs.

CDR1 and CDR2 (germline): LNHDA, SQIVND (reference sequence). There are 16 residues in the CDR3. J gave up 0 bases and V 1 base, and 4 bases lay outside the gene matches. Profiled with immunoSEQ multiplex PCR; TCRdb holds only in-frame clones, not every one. The repertoire holds tens of thousands of clones, 84% seen once, with more than 2% in the top ten. Sample time point: pretreatment peripheral blood. This TCR was recovered from a man aged 55 to 70 with urothelial cancer. This specimen was PBMCs, taken around atezolizumab (anti-PD-L1) treatment. The chain recombines TRBV19 with TRBJ2-7, with 9 positions matching TRBD1. The chain's CDR3 is CASSIGRTGASYEQYF. The CDR3 nucleotides are TGTGCCAGTAGTATAGGAAGGACAGGGGCCTCCTACGAGCAGTACTTC.